Presented here are 8 T cell receptor beta chains from one specimen sequenced in a study of glioma-infiltrating T cells. Amplification of TCR alpha and beta CDR3 regions from RNA used iRepertoire nested multiplex PCR. TCRdb recomputed calls from the multiplex PCR reads with MiXCR, one row per CDR3 protein. The sample records around 120,000 distinct CDR3 sequences, around a quarter being singletons. Sequenced material: glioma tissue, nonneoplastic brain tissue, or PBMCs (not recorded which). These receptors were taken from a human donor with low-grade glioma or glioblastoma, undergoing nonglioma brain surgery, or in good health (not recorded which).

V is TRBV2 and J is TRBJ1-1; D gene ambiguous. The CDR3 is 14 residues long. Germline V CDR1 and CDR2: SNHLY, FYNNEI. Trimming cost V 2 bases and J 4 bases, with 11 bases left between them. The CDR3: CASSEITDGTEAFF. The CDR3 DNA follows: TGTGCCAGCAGTGAAATTACGGACGGCACTGAAGCTTTCTTT.

With regard to this clonotype: The CDR3 does not end in the conserved phenylalanine or tryptophan, so this is likely a read error. The J gene is TRBJ1-4, the V gene TRBV12-3 or TRBV12-4, with D perhaps matching TRBD1 (5 bases). The ends were cut back, 4 bases at V and 0 bases at J, with 9 bases in the middle. CDR3 length: 15 residues. The CDR3: CASSSRGSTNEKLFL. Here the CDR3 DNA reads TGTGCCAGCAGTTCAAGGGGTTCAACTAATGAAAAACTGTTTCTT.

This sequence joins TRBV7-2 and TRBJ2-1; TRBD2 aligns across 10 bases. Germline-derived CDR1 and CDR2 are SGHTA and FQGNSA. Trimming took 2 bases from V and 4 from J; bases not matched to a gene: 5. The CDR3 totals 16 residues. The CDR3 coding sequence is TGTGCCAGCAGCTTATGGTCTAGCGGGGGATACAATGAGCAGTTCTTC. Protein product: CASSLWSSGGYNEQFF.

This chain links TRBV11-3 with TRBJ1-2, with TRBD1 matching over 11 bases. The CDR3 has 15 residues. Germline V gives CDR1 SGHNT, CDR2 YENEEA. With 5 bases clipped from V and 9 bases from J, the junction kept 11 bases outside the gene matches. The CDR3 sequence: CASSRDRGSRESYTF. CDR3 coding DNA: TGTGCCAGCAGCCGGGACAGGGGGAGTCGCGAGAGCTACACCTTC.

This clonotype turned up a few times. This chain joins TRBV3-1 and TRBJ2-4; D perhaps matches TRBD2 (6 bases). The CDR3 runs 13 residues. Germline CDR1 reads LGHDT; CDR2 reads YNNKEL (reference sequence). V lost 4 bases, J lost 8 bases, and 12 bases lay in between. CDR3 amino acids: CASSRDGGDIQYF. The CDR3 DNA follows: TGTGCCAGCAGCCGGGATGGAGGGGACATTCAGTACTTC.

This clonotype has more than one count but fewer than ten. J is TRBJ2-7 and V is TRBV20-1, with D tentatively TRBD1 or TRBD2 (5 bases each). CDR1 DFQATT and CDR2 SNEGSKA come from the germline V gene (reference sequence). V lost 6 bases, J lost 1 base, and 19 bases lay in between. The CDR3 is made up of 15 amino acids. In nucleotides, the CDR3 is TGCAGTGCGCGAGAGGTCGGGGCGTCATCCTACGAGCAGTACGTC. This codes for CSAREVGASSYEQYV.

This clonotype was counted between two and nine times. The rearrangement uses TRBV7-9 and TRBJ2-6; the D is unclear. Germline CDR1 reads SEHNR; CDR2 reads FQNEAQ (reference sequence). CDR3 length equals 16 residues. The V end lost 3 bases, the J end lost 1 base, and 10 bases lay between the germline ends. The DNA for the CDR3 is TGTGCCAGCAGCTTCGGACGGAATTCTGGGGCCAACGTCCTGACTTTC. Amino acids: CASSFGRNSGANVLTF.

This clonotype was counted between two and nine times. The genes are TRBV15 and TRBJ2-4, with D perhaps matching TRBD2 (7 bases). This CDR3 spans 16 amino acids. Trimming took off 4 bases at V and 3 bases at J, with 16 bases between the two ends. Germline loops: CDR1 LNHNV, CDR2 YYDKDF (reference sequence). CDR3 in amino acids: CATSTQYREGKNIQYF. Written as DNA, the CDR3 is TGTGCCACCAGCACTCAGTACAGGGAGGGCAAAAACATTCAGTACTTC.